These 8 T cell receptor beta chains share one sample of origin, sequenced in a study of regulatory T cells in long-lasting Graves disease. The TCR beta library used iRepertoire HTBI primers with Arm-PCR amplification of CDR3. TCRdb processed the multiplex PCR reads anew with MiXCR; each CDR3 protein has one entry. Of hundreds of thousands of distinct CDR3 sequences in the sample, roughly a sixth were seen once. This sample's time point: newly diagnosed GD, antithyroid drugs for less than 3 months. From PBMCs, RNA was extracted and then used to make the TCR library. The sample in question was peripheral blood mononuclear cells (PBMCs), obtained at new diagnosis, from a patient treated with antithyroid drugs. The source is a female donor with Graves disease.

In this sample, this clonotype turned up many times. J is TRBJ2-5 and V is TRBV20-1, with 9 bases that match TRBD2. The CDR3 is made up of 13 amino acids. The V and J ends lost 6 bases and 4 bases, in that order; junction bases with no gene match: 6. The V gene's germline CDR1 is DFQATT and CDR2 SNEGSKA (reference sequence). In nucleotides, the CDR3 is TGCAGTGCCCGGACTAGCGTCGGAGAGACCCAGTACTTC. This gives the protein CSARTSVGETQYF.

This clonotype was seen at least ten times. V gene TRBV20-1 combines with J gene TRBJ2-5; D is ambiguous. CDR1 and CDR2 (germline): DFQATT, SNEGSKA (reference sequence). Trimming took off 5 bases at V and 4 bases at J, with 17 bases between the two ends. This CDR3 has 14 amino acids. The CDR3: CSAPRLESAETQYF. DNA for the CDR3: TGCAGTGCTCCCCGACTTGAGAGCGCAGAGACCCAGTACTTC.

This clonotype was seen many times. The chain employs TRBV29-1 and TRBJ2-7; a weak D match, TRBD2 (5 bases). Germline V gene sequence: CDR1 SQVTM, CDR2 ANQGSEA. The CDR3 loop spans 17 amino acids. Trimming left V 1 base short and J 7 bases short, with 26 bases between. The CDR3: CSVEVGAGRGPPGEQYF. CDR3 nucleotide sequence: TGCAGCGTTGAAGTCGGCGCCGGCCGAGGTCCTCCGGGGGAGCAGTACTTC.

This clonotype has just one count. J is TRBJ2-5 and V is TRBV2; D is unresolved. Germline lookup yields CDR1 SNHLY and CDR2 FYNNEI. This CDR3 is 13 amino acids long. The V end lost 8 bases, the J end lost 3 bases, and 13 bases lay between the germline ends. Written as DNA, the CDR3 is TGTGCCAGCGGGCACGGTCAGAAAGAGACCCAGTACTTC. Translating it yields CASGHGQKETQYF.

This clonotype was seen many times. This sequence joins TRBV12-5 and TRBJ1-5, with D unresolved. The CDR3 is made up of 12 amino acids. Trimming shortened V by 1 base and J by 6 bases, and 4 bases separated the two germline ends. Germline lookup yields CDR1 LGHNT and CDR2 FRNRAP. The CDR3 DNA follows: TGTGCTAGTGGTTTGGCGATTCAGCCCCAGCATTTT. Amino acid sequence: CASGLAIQPQHF.

The CDR3 DNA is TGTGCCAGCAGTTACCCGGGCCCATATCAGCCCCAGCATTTT. Amino acid sequence: CASSYPGPYQPQHF. The rearrangement joins TRBV6-5 to TRBJ1-5; D is unclear. This CDR3 contains 14 residues. The germline V gene has CDR1 MNHEY and CDR2 SVGAGI. Trimming cost V 2 bases and J 5 bases, with 10 bases left between them.

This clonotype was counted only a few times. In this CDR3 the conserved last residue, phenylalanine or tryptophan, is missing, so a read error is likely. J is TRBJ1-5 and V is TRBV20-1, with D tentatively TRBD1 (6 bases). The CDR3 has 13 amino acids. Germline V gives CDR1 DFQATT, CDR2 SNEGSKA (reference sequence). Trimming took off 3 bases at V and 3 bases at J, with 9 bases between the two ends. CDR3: CSARTGDNQPQHL. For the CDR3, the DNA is TGCAGTGCTAGGACAGGTGACAATCAGCCCCAGCATCTT.

The CDR3 DNA sequence: TGCGCCAGCAGTGAGTCGCCGGGACAGGGCGTAGAGACCCAGTACTTC. Translating gives CASSESPGQGVETQYF. The chain is built from TRBV10-1 and TRBJ2-5; 9 bases align to TRBD1. With V trimmed by 0 bases and J by 4 bases, 6 bases remained unmatched. This CDR3 is 16 amino acids long. In germline, CDR1 is WNHNN, CDR2 SYGVQD (reference sequence).